This T cell receptor beta chain was profiled in a study of shared T cell receptors in the human thymus. Clones were sequenced by immunoSEQ multiplex PCR, and TCRdb holds only the in-frame ones, with some missing. The table includes 450,000 to 650,000 clones, approximately 80% detected once. The CDR3 totals 13 residues. With 1 base removed from V and 9 bases from J, the gap between germline ends came to 10 bases. Germline values: CDR1 SGHDN, CDR2 FVKESK. These data also featured in a second study, about human thymus T cells.

This clonotype was sampled from a boy under two years old with a congenital heart defect. Material: thymocytes. This chain connects TRBV14 to TRBJ2-1; possibly TRBD2 for D (6 bases). This chain's CDR3 is CASSQVGGGEQFF. CDR3 DNA: TGTGCCAGCAGCCAAGTGGGGGGAGGTGAGCAGTTCTTC.